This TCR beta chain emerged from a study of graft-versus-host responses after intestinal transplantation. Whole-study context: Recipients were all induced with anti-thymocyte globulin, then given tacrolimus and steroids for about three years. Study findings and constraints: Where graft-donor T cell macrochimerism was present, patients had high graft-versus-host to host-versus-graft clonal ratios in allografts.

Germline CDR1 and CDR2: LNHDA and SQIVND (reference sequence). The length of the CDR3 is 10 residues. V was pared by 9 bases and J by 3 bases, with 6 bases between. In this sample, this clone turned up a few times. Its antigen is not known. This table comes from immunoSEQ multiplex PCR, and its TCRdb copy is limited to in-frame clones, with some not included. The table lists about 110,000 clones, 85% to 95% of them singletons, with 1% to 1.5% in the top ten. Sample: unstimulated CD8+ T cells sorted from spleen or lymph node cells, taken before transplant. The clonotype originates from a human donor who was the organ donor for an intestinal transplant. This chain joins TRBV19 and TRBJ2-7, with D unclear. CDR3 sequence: CASGSYEQYF. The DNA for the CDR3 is TGTGCCAGCGGTAGCTACGAGCAGTACTTC.